The 4 T cell receptor beta chains presented below share a single source sample, sequenced in a study of blood T cell repertoires in COVID-19. Generated by immunoSEQ multiplex PCR, the TCRdb table keeps only in-frame clones and is missing some. The data show approximately 180,000 clones, roughly 82% seen once. What was sequenced was PBMCs or T cells enriched from blood (not recorded which). All receptors come from a woman aged 60-75 years with acute COVID-19.

J is TRBJ2-5 and V is TRBV7-9; 9 nucleotides line up with TRBD2. CDR1 and CDR2 (germline): SEHNR, FQNEAQ (reference sequence). The CDR3 runs 14 residues. Trimming removed 2 bases from V and 4 bases from J; junction bases left unmatched: 2. For the CDR3, the DNA is TGTGCCAGCAGCTTACTAGCGGGGACAGAGACCCAGTACTTC. This gives the protein CASSLLAGTETQYF. The full variable domain, its missing parts supplied by reference TRBV7-9 and TRBJ2-5, is DTGVSQNPRHKITKRGQNVTFRCDPISEHNRLYWYRQTLGQGPEFLTYFQNEAQLEKSRLLSDRFSAERPKGSFSTLEIQRTEQGDSAMYLCASSLLAGTETQYFGPGTRLLVL.

This rearrangement joins TRBV19 to TRBJ1-2; 9 bases fit TRBD1. The CDR3 is 12 residues long. J gave up 6 bases and V 4 bases, and 0 bases lay outside the gene matches. Germline CDR1 is LNHDA and CDR2 is SQIVND (reference sequence). The CDR3 coding sequence is TGTGCCAGTAGTAGACAGGGGGATGGCTACACCTTC. Translation: CASSRQGDGYTF.

For the CDR3, the DNA is TGTGCCAGCCGGCACTTTGAGGTCCAAGAGACCCAGTACTTC. Its translation is CASRHFEVQETQYF. The chain uses TRBV6-5 and TRBJ2-5; D gene ambiguous. The CDR3 runs to 14 residues. V gave up 8 bases and J gave up 1 base, with 14 bases separating them. CDR1 and CDR2 (germline): MNHEY, SVGAGI.

This clone was found once. This chain joins TRBV6-5 and TRBJ1-5; no reliable D call. This CDR3 has 12 amino acids. Germline V gene lookup returns CDR1 MNHEY and CDR2 SVGAGI. Trimming cost V 5 bases and J 9 bases, with 11 bases left between them. The chain's CDR3 is CASSPREGPQHF. CDR3 DNA sequence: TGTGCCAGCAGTCCCCGAGAGGGGCCCCAGCATTTT.